The source of this TCR beta chain is a study of T cell responses to AZD1222 COVID-19 vaccine. Findings and limits, study-wide: Researchers took repertoire samples only after the peak T cell response had come. Seropositive AZD1222 recipients at baseline numbered only 5 or 6.

Details on this clone: Its matching antigen is unknown.

Germline V CDR1 and CDR2: MNHNS, SASEGT. This CDR3 comprises 12 residues. V gave up 0 bases and J gave up 6 bases, with 3 bases separating them. TCRdb's table, derived via immunoSEQ multiplex PCR, lists solely in-frame clones and lacks some. The profile shows about 120,000 clones, 75% to 95% of them singletons. The V and J genes are TRBV6-1 and TRBJ1-5; D unresolved. Sequences were derived from peripheral blood, sampled on day 0 of AZD1222 vaccination. The receptor comes from an adult in good health. The CDR3 sequence: CASSEAVQPQHF. The CDR3 DNA reads as TGTGCCAGCAGTGAAGCCGTTCAGCCCCAGCATTTT.